Listed here are 17 T cell receptor beta chains from one sample, sequenced in a study of cytomegalovirus exposure and HLA in healthy donors. PCR amplification relied on 60 Vbeta primers (plus 13 Jbeta primers). Sequencing used immunoSEQ multiplex PCR; TCRdb keeps in-frame clones, though not all of them. The table lists some 100,000 clones, around three quarters of them singletons. Sequencing was carried out using PBMCs. These receptor sequences come from a woman in her 40s in good health and CMV-seropositive.

A single count supports this clone. The chain carries TRBV19 and TRBJ1-2; D gene uncertain. The germline V gene has CDR1 LNHDA and CDR2 SQIVND (reference sequence). The CDR3 is 14 residues long. Trimming stripped 4 bases from V and 4 bases from J, with 13 bases between. For the CDR3, the DNA is TGTGCCAGTAGTAAGCCGCCAGCGCCCTATGGCTACACCTTC. Its protein product is CASSKPPAPYGYTF.

This clone was observed a few times. The V and J genes are TRBV5-1 and TRBJ2-2; 7 bases agree with TRBD1. This CDR3 has 15 amino acids. The germline V gene has CDR1 SGHRS and CDR2 YFSETQ. V was pared by 7 bases and J by 4 bases, with 10 bases of the junction left unmatched. The CDR3 region is CASGSLTGSTGELFF. CDR3 nucleotides: TGCGCCAGCGGGTCGTTGACAGGGAGCACCGGGGAGCTGTTTTTT.

The J gene is TRBJ1-5, the V gene TRBV19; maybe TRBD1 (5 bases). Trimming cost V 5 bases and J 12 bases, with 14 bases left between them. CDR3 size: 12 residues. Germline V gene data show CDR1 as LNHDA and CDR2 as SQIVND (reference sequence). CDR3 coding DNA: TGTGCCAGTAGTCCCTCGACAGAAATCCAGCATTTT. Translated: CASSPSTEIQHF. Filled out from reference TRBV19 and TRBJ1-5, the complete variable domain reads DGGITQSPKYLFRKEGQNVTLSCEQNLNHDAMYWYRQDPGQGLRLIYYSQIVNDFQKGDIAEGYSVSREKKESFPLTVTSAQKNPTAFYLCASSPSTEIQHFGDGTRLSIL.

This chain connects TRBV28 to TRBJ2-7, with 8 bases aligning to TRBD1. Germline values: CDR1 MDHEN, CDR2 SYDVKM. V shed 6 bases, J shed 5 bases, and the junction held 9 bases outside the gene matches. The CDR3 spans 14 residues. Here the CDR3 DNA reads TGTGCCAGCAGCGGAATACAGGGGGTCAACGAGCAGTACTTC. Protein product: CASSGIQGVNEQYF.

The chain uses TRBV25-1 and TRBJ2-5; maybe TRBD2 (7 bases). With 4 bases removed from V and 5 bases from J, the gap between germline ends came to 14 bases. The CDR3 is made up of 14 amino acids. The germline CDR1 and CDR2 sequences are MGHDK and SYGVNS. CDR3 sequence (DNA): TGTGCCAGCAGTGGAGGGAGGGGGGTGGAGACCCAGTACTTC. Translation: CASSGGRGVETQYF.

This chain uses TRBV7-2 with TRBJ2-3; the D is unclear. V lost 5 bases, J lost 6 bases, and 6 bases lay in between. The CDR3 is 11 residues long. Germline assignment: CDR1 SGHTA and CDR2 FQGNSA. The CDR3: CASSPLDTQYF. CDR3 in DNA: TGTGCCAGCAGCCCCCTGGATACGCAGTATTTT.

The chain employs TRBV27 and TRBJ2-7; 8 nucleotides align to TRBD2. Germline lookup yields CDR1 MNHEY and CDR2 SMNVEV (reference sequence). Germline trimming cut 3 bases from V and 0 bases from J; bases unmatched to any gene: 1. This CDR3 comprises 14 residues. This chain's CDR3 is CASSFTSGSYEQYF. CDR3 sequence (DNA): TGTGCCAGCAGTTTTACTAGCGGCTCCTACGAGCAGTACTTC.

V gene TRBV6-4 combines with J gene TRBJ2-2; tentative D call: TRBD2 (5 bases). The germline V gene has CDR1 MRHNA and CDR2 SNTAGT. The CDR3 length is 14 residues. Trimming took off 0 bases at V and 3 bases at J, with 5 bases between the two ends. CDR3 DNA: TGTGCCAGCAGTGACTCGAGGGACACCGGGGAGCTGTTTTTT. Amino acid sequence: CASSDSRDTGELFF.

As to this clone: Lacking the conserved final phenylalanine or tryptophan, this CDR3 likely reflects a read error. The CDR3 coding sequence is TGTGCCAGCAGCTTAGAGGGGAGAGAGAAAGCTTTCTCT. Its translation: CASSLEGREKAFS. The chain employs TRBV11-3 and TRBJ1-1; D is undetermined. CDR1 is SGHNT and CDR2 is YENEEA in the germline V gene. The CDR3 contains 13 residues. V was trimmed by 0 bases and J by 9 bases, leaving 11 bases between them.

The rearrangement links TRBV18 to TRBJ2-2; TRBD2 is a possible D gene (6 bases). The V gene lost 4 bases and the J gene lost 6 bases, with 18 bases spanning the gap. CDR1 and CDR2 (germline): KGHSH, LQKENI. This CDR3 is 16 amino acids long. The CDR3 spells CASSLLPGTDPGELFF. The CDR3, as DNA: TGTGCCAGCTCACTACTTCCCGGGACTGACCCCGGGGAGCTGTTTTTT.

The gene calls are TRBV4-1 and TRBJ1-2; possible D gene TRBD1, 5 bases. Germline V CDR1 and CDR2: MGHRA, YSYEKL. The CDR3 length is 15 residues. V was trimmed by 4 bases and J by 0 bases, leaving 12 bases between them. Here the CDR3 DNA reads TGCGCCAGCAGCCTCGACGGAGGGGCTAACTATGGCTACACCTTC. The encoded protein is CASSLDGGANYGYTF.

The chain employs TRBV28 and TRBJ1-5; 7 bases align to TRBD1. The CDR3 is 17 residues long. Germline CDR1 and CDR2: MDHEN and SYDVKM. V was clipped by 5 bases and J by 4 bases; unmatched bases: 14. The CDR3 coding sequence is TGTGCCAGCAGTCGGAACTCCAGGGGGGTTGAAAATCAGCCCCAGCATTTT. It encodes CASSRNSRGVENQPQHF.

CDR3 sequence reads: CASSEKGQRQPQHF. CDR3 DNA: TGTGCCAGCAGTGAAAAGGGACAGCGTCAGCCCCAGCATTTT. The rearrangement joins TRBV6-5 to TRBJ1-5, with TRBD1 matching 7 bases. The CDR3 is 14 amino acids. The trim removed 5 bases at V and 6 bases at J, leaving 7 bases unmatched. CDR1 is MNHEY and CDR2 is SVGAGI in the germline V gene.

A single count supports this clone. The chain couples TRBV30 to TRBJ2-7, with 9 nucleotides matching TRBD1. The CDR3 runs to 14 residues. V gave up 3 bases and J gave up 4 bases; unmatched junction bases: 7. CDR1 is GTSNPN, CDR2 SVGIG, per germline (reference sequence). The CDR3 DNA is TGTGCCTGGAGGACCCCGGGACAGGGTTACGAGCAGTACTTC. Its protein is CAWRTPGQGYEQYF.

V is TRBV5-1 and J is TRBJ2-7, with 7 nucleotides matching TRBD1. J lost 1 base, V lost 0 bases, and 4 bases had no gene match. The CDR3 is made up of 15 amino acids. The germline gives CDR1 SGHRS, CDR2 YFSETQ. The CDR3 DNA reads TGCGCCAGCAGCTTGGGAGGACAGGCTTCCTACGAGCAGTACTTC. Translation gives CASSLGGQASYEQYF.

The rearrangement joins TRBV19 to TRBJ2-1; TRBD2 aligns across 10 bases. This CDR3 has 15 residues. Trimming took 4 bases from V and 8 from J; bases not matched to a gene: 8. Germline CDR1 and CDR2: LNHDA and SQIVND (reference sequence). The DNA of the CDR3 is TGTGCCAGTAGTACCGCTAGCGGGAGTCTCTATGAGCAGTTCTTC. Translation gives CASSTASGSLYEQFF.

This clone has just one count. The rearrangement uses TRBV27 and TRBJ1-1, with D unresolved. The germline V gene has CDR1 MNHEY and CDR2 SMNVEV (reference sequence). The CDR3 contains 21 residues. Trimming removed 1 base from V and 3 bases from J, with 30 bases in between. The DNA for the CDR3 is TGTGCCAGCAGTTTATTCAGGCCGGATCACGATACTAGGGCCGCGGACACTGAAGCTTTCTTT. Amino acids: CASSLFRPDHDTRAADTEAFF.